A selection of T cell receptor beta chains follows, all from one sample in a study of cytomegalovirus exposure and HLA in healthy donors. TCRdb's table, derived via immunoSEQ multiplex PCR, lists solely in-frame clones and lacks some. The sample records 150,000 to 200,000 clones, 85% being singletons. The sequencing input was PBMCs. The receptor set was obtained from a young man in good health and CMV-seropositive. CDR3s include the opening cysteine and the closing phenylalanine or tryptophan.

V	length	CDR3
TRBV10-3	14	CAISGLQSTDTQYF
TRBV27	15	CASSFEAASTDTQYF
TRBV28	13	CASSRDRGLEQYF
TRBV28	14	CASSSPGYNTEAFF
TRBV7-9	14	CASSLAWTGNEQYF
TRBV5-1	14	CASSPGLALETQYF
TRBV13	15	CASSSGTISSYEQYF
TRBV29-1	15	CSVERGTGPYYEQYF
TRBV6-1	14	CASSGIDESYGYTF
TRBV27	14	CASSATGGGTEAFF
TRBV27	12	CASRTVSGEQYF
TRBV28	14	CASSPTAPIYGYTF
TRBV11-2	18	CASSPDGSWRGSYNEQFF
TRBV7-2	14	CASSWDRGRGMAFF
TRBV28	17	CASSPRGPTGNFQPQHF
TRBV29-1	11	CSVAVGEGYTF
TRBV30	13	CAWSAGTGDGYTF
TRBV5-6	16	CASSFQLTLYSYEQYF
TRBV7-6	15	CASSPGTGYNYEQYF
TRBV18	13	CASSPRDRGEQYF
TRBV5-1	15	CASSLGDRGRETQYF
TRBV27	16	CASRWTGGQSGTEAFF
TRBV5-1	14	CASSFEGGPQGQYF
TRBV7-3	17	CASSLKTGAGGYNEQFF
TRBV2	15	CASSVGAEGYTKLFF
TRBV5-6	15	CASSLKKQLNTEAFF
TRBV5-1	16	CASSPTSRSPNYEQYF
TRBV7-2	18	CASSSPVGSGSWADTQYF
TRBV20-1	11	CSRQLNYGYTF
TRBV19	13	CASSRGLADTQYF
TRBV5-1	15	CASSSGTSGTDTQYF
TRBV6-1	15	CASSPPGLAGNEQFF
TRBV7-2	13	CASSPQGSGGYTF
TRBV7-2	13	CASSSGANYGYTF
TRBV7-2	16	CASSSIQQKANYGYTF
TRBV2	15	CASRQGARRENEQFF
TRBV7-9	15	CASSLVAFSYNEQFF
TRBV19	14	CASSRGKWGTEAFF
TRBV6-1	16	CASSEEENTSMRGYTF
TRBV5-4	14	CASSSLAGFDEQYF
TRBV5-1	15	CASSGQGAVTDTQYF
TRBV5-6	15	CASSLEGHGPDTQYF
TRBV10-3	16	CAISGTSGETYNEQFF
TRBV27	13	CASSFGQGNGYTF
TRBV28	20	CASSPGLAGGNLLSYNEQFF
TRBV6-5	16	CASSYSSRFSAHEQYF
TRBV2	14	CASSDGSGGETQYF
TRBV5-1	13	CASSLGPDREAFF
TRBV13	15	CASSLGETGANVLTF
TRBV5-1	17	CASSPQAGGVAYNEQFF
TRBV28	12	CASSPGGVEAFF